This is a list of T cell receptor beta chains from one sample in a study of CD8 T cells in Susac syndrome. TCRdb re-analysed the immunoSEQ multiplex PCR reads in MiXCR, keeping a single row per CDR3 protein. Altogether 150,000 to 200,000 distinct CDR3 sequences are present, 90% to 96% being singletons, with the ten largest covering 0.095% to 0.15%. What was sequenced was CD4+ T cells from PBMCs. The receptors were sampled from a human donor with Susac syndrome. The CDR3 runs from the conserved cysteine through the conserved F or W. A D gene is named only where the DNA matches it firmly. Not all rows give a size; the values are once, few, many and, for expanded clones, a class.

v_call	clone_size	d_call	j_call	cdr3_aa	cdr3_nt
TRBV20-1	NA	NA	TRBJ2-5	CSVEGVQKETQYF	TGCAGTGTTGAGGGGGTCCAGAAGGAGACCCAGTACTTC
TRBV10-3	NA	NA	TRBJ2-6	CAISELGSLSANVLTF	TGTGCCATCAGTGAGTTGGGCTCTCTTTCGGCCAACGTCCTGACTTTC
TRBV6-6	NA	NA	TRBJ1-1	CASLQGNTEAFF	TGTGCCAGCTTACAGGGGAACACTGAAGCTTTCTTT
TRBV7-2	NA	TRBD1	TRBJ1-4	CASSYGQGTEKLFF	TGTGCCAGCAGCTATGGACAGGGGACTGAAAAACTGTTTTTT
TRBV5-6	NA	NA	TRBJ2-5	CASSPVGEGQETQYF	TGTGCCAGCAGCCCGGTGGGGGAAGGACAAGAGACCCAGTACTTC
TRBV13	NA	TRBD2	TRBJ2-1	CASSLNPPGPPRTSGPLLEQFF	TGTGCCAGCAGTTTGAATCCCCCGGGGCCCCCTCGGACTAGCGGCCCCCTTTTGGAGCAGTTCTTC
TRBV15	NA	NA	TRBJ2-3	CATSSVPDTQYF	TGTGCCACCAGCTCAGTACCAGATACGCAGTATTTT
TRBV20-1	once	TRBD1	TRBJ2-7	CSASDTGGFLSYEQYF	TGCAGTGCTAGCGATACAGGGGGTTTCCTCTCCTACGAGCAGTACTTC
TRBV15	NA	NA	TRBJ2-1	CATSRIPGTAGYNEQFF	TGTGCCACCAGCAGAATCCCGGGGACGGCGGGGTACAATGAGCAGTTCTTC
TRBV15	NA	TRBD1	TRBJ2-1	CATSRDPGQGYEQFF	TGTGCCACCAGCAGGGATCCGGGACAGGGCTATGAGCAGTTCTTC
TRBV7-2	once	NA	TRBJ2-5	CASSLLAAIEETQYF	TGTGCCAGCAGCTTATTAGCGGCCATAGAAGAGACCCAGTACTTC
TRBV9	NA	NA	TRBJ1-3	CASSVASGPGNTIYF	TGTGCCAGCAGCGTAGCTTCTGGGCCTGGAAACACCATATATTTT
TRBV7-2	NA	TRBD2	TRBJ2-3	CASTTGLAGGADTQYF	TGTGCCAGCACCACGGGCCTAGCGGGAGGGGCGGATACGCAGTATTTT
TRBV28	few	NA	TRBJ2-5	CASSVADQETQYF	TGTGCCAGCAGCGTGGCAGACCAAGAGACCCAGTACTTC
TRBV12-3/TRBV12-4	few	NA	TRBJ2-1	CASRPGQRYNEQFF	TGTGCCAGCAGGCCAGGACAGCGATACAATGAGCAGTTCTTC
TRBV3-1	NA	TRBD1	TRBJ1-4	CASSHGQATNEKLFF	TGTGCCAGCAGCCATGGACAGGCAACTAATGAAAAACTGTTTTTT
TRBV21-1	NA	NA	TRBJ1-5	CASSWRDRGLESQPQHF	TGTGCCAGCAGCTGGCGGGACAGGGGGCTGGAGAGTCAGCCCCAGCATTTT
TRBV29-1	NA	NA	TRBJ2-7	CSAWDTGYEQYF	TGCAGCGCCTGGGACACCGGCTACGAGCAGTACTTC
TRBV29-1	NA	NA	TRBJ2-5	CSQTHRETQYF	TGCAGCCAAACACACCGGGAGACCCAGTACTTC
TRBV4-3	NA	TRBD2	TRBJ2-5	CASSQEGLAGETQYF	TGCGCCAGCAGCCAAGAGGGACTAGCGGGCGAGACCCAGTACTTC
TRBV7-2	NA	NA	TRBJ2-5	CASSLDPASKTQYF	TGTGCCAGCAGCTTGGACCCCGCGAGTAAGACCCAGTACTTC
TRBV15	NA	NA	TRBJ2-3	CATSRDSSPDTQYF	TGTGCCACCAGCAGAGATTCGAGTCCAGATACGCAGTATTTT
TRBV4-3	NA	NA	TRBJ2-1	CASSQDNSQHEQFF	TGCGCCAGCAGCCAAGATAATTCCCAACATGAGCAGTTCTTC
TRBV28	NA	NA	TRBJ2-1	CASSHTPVAPLYNEQFF	TGTGCCAGCAGCCATACCCCTGTAGCTCCATTGTACAATGAGCAGTTCTTC
TRBV12-3/TRBV12-4	NA	TRBD2	TRBJ2-1	CASSLDPRLAGSSYNEQFF	TGTGCCAGCAGTTTAGACCCCCGACTAGCGGGGAGCTCCTACAATGAGCAGTTCTTC
TRBV6-1	NA	NA	TRBJ2-6	CASGGGASPWGANVLTF	TGTGCCAGCGGCGGCGGGGCCTCACCGTGGGGGGCCAACGTCCTGACTTTC
TRBV20-1	NA	NA	TRBJ2-1	CSASSTDNEQFF	TGCAGTGCTAGTTCGACAGACAATGAGCAGTTCTTC
TRBV20-1	NA	TRBD1	TRBJ1-6	CSARQGFNSPLHF	TGCAGTGCTCGACAGGGGTTCAACTCACCCCTCCACTTT
TRBV7-2	NA	NA	TRBJ2-5	CASSYSVAETQYF	TGTGCCAGCAGCTACTCGGTAGCTGAGACCCAGTACTTC
TRBV12-3/TRBV12-4	NA	NA	TRBJ2-3	CASSSPPGNTDTQYF	TGTGCCAGCAGTTCCCCCCCAGGGAACACAGATACGCAGTATTTT
TRBV29-1	NA	NA	TRBJ1-1	CSVGGQLNTEAFF	TGCAGCGTTGGCGGACAGCTGAACACTGAAGCTTTCTTT
TRBV28	NA	NA	TRBJ2-5	CASSFSGRGHETQYF	TGTGCCAGCAGTTTTTCGGGGAGAGGCCATGAGACCCAGTACTTC
TRBV2	NA	NA	TRBJ2-5	CASSATSGAETQYF	TGTGCCAGCAGCGCCACTTCGGGGGCAGAGACCCAGTACTTC
TRBV7-9	few	NA	TRBJ2-5	CASSLASSQETQYF	TGTGCCAGCAGCTTGGCCAGTAGTCAAGAGACCCAGTACTTC
TRBV7-9	once	NA	TRBJ2-3	CASSYQAGTTDTQYF	TGTGCCAGCAGCTATCAAGCAGGGACCACAGATACGCAGTATTTT